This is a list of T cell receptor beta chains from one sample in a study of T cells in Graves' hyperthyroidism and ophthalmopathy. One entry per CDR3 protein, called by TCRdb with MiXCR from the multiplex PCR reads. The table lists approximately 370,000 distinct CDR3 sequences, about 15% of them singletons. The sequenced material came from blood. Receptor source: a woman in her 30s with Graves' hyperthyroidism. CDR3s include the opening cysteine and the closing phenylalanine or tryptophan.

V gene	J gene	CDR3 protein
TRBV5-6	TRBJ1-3	CASSLGTGDGNTIYF
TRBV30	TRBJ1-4	CAWSDASPGGEKLFF
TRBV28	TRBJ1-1	CASHQPDTTGKAFF
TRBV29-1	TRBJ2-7	CSVGGARSSHEQYF
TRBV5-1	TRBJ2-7	CASSIESGRKNEQYF
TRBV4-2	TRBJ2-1	CASSPWTSGTYNEQFF
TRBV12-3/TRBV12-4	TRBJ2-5	CASSSAVGETQYF
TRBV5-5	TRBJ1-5	CASSRKMWMGDNSNQPQHF
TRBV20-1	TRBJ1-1	CSAANRGESMNTEAFF
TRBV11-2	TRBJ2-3	CASSSASGLAGGTDTQYF
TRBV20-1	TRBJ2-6	CSALSGTGAGANVLTF
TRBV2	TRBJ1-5	CASSTTGSLGQPQHF
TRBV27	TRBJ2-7	CASNPLQGSNEQYF
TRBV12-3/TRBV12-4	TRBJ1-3	CASRGGSSGNTIYF
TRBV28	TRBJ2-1	CASSRLTGTIDEQFF
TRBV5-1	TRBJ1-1	CASRDDRAMNTEAFF
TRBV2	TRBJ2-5	CASDRDFQETQYF
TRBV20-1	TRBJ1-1	CSARDHVRGRTEAFF
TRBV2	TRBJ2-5	CASSEARGTETQYF
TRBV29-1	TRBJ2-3	CSVEDRYSTDTQYF
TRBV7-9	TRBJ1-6	CASSQGGSYNSPLHF
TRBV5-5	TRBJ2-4	CASSFTQGQNIQYF
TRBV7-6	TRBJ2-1	CASSLSSPTNHNEQFF